The T cell receptor (beta chain) described here comes from a study of CD8 T cells in ankylosing spondylitis. Study-wide results and caveats: Seemingly distinctive of ankylosing spondylitis blood was a TCR beta motif formed by eight highly homologous variants. Several of the motif variants were reported before in synovial fluid and blood from reactive arthritis. The authors found the disease-linked clones to be CD8+ and relatively rare in peripheral blood.

It was by quantitative 5'-RACE with molecular barcodes that TCR beta libraries were made. TCRdb reanalysed the 5' RACE reads using MiXCR and keeps one entry per CDR3 protein. In the table there are 120,000 to 150,000 distinct CDR3 sequences, roughly 8.8% of which are singletons. The germline V gene has CDR1 MNHNS and CDR2 SASEGT. The CDR3 sequence is 18 residues long. The germline V and J ends were trimmed by 3 bases and 6 bases, with 21 bases remaining between them. This clonotype was counted at least ten times. The antigen is unknown. This sequence was found in a male donor with ankylosing spondylitis. This chain uses TRBV6-1 with TRBJ1-6; a possible D gene is TRBD1 (6 bases). Sequencing was done on a sample of synovial fluid, either unsorted or a sorted T cell fraction (not recorded which). This chain's CDR3 is CASSERGPGQIVNSPLHF. CDR3 sequence (DNA): TGTGCCAGCAGTGAGAGGGGCCCGGGACAAATCGTTAATTCACCCCTCCACTTT.